These 26 T cell receptor beta chains originate from one sample sequenced in a study of OX40 agonist ivuxolimab in advanced cancers. Method: immunoSEQ multiplex PCR; TCRdb's copy keeps in-frame clones and lacks some. The data show around 70,000 clones, with approximately 89% seen just once and 9.5% to 12% held by the top ten. The specimen comprised CD4+ or CD8+ T cells sorted from blood, sampled in a trial of the OX40 agonist ivuxolimab. The source of these receptors is an adult with an advanced solid tumor such as melanoma, head and neck, liver or kidney cancer.

This chain joins TRBV29-1 and TRBJ2-1; 9 bases match TRBD2. CDR3 length: 13 residues. Trimming removed 2 bases from V and 4 bases from J; junction bases left unmatched: 0. Germline V gives CDR1 SQVTM, CDR2 ANQGSEA. The CDR3 DNA is TGCAGCGTTGAACTAGCGGGATACAATGAGCAGTTCTTC. Residues: CSVELAGYNEQFF.

The chain carries TRBV5-1 and TRBJ2-5, with a tentative D call TRBD2 (6 bases). The length of the CDR3 is 16 residues. Looked up from germline, CDR1 is SGHRS and CDR2 is YFSETQ. V was pared by 4 bases and J by 2 bases, with 18 bases between. The CDR3 protein is CASSPGVGGGQETQYF. CDR3 DNA: TGCGCCAGCAGCCCGGGTGTGGGAGGAGGGCAAGAGACCCAGTACTTC.

The chain couples TRBV11-2 to TRBJ2-7; a weak D match, TRBD1 (5 bases). The V end lost 5 bases, the J end lost 0 bases, and 14 bases lay between the germline ends. The CDR3 covers 15 residues. Germline CDR1 is SGHAT and CDR2 is FQNNGV. The CDR3 protein is CASSPQGWGSYEQYF. DNA for the CDR3: TGTGCCAGCAGCCCTCAGGGCTGGGGCTCCTACGAGCAGTACTTC.

DNA for the CDR3: TGTGCCAGCAGTATTACAGGGGCCGGCACAGATACGCAGTATTTT. It translates to CASSITGAGTDTQYF. This sequence joins TRBV5-8 and TRBJ2-3; TRBD1 matches at 7 bases. The CDR3 contains 15 residues. J gave up 1 base and V 5 bases, and 7 bases lay outside the gene matches. Germline V gene data show CDR1 as SGHTS and CDR2 as YDEGEE.

The V call is TRBV6-1, the J call TRBJ1-2, with D maybe TRBD1 (6 bases). The CDR3 has 12 amino acids. Trimming stripped 6 bases from V and 10 bases from J, with 15 bases between. Germline V CDR1 and CDR2: MNHNS, SASEGT. CDR3 nucleotide sequence: TGTGCCAGCAGAATACAGGGTGCGGACTACACCTTC. It codes for CASRIQGADYTF.

J is TRBJ2-7 and V is TRBV6-8, with TRBD1 identical over 7 bases. This CDR3 is built from 15 residues. Unmatched junction bases numbered 9, after V lost 5 bases and J lost 2 bases. Germline CDR1 reads MNHGY; CDR2 reads SAAAGT. The CDR3 reads CASSEKGQLPYEQYF. DNA for the CDR3: TGTGCCAGCAGTGAAAAGGGACAGCTCCCCTACGAGCAGTACTTC.

In this sample, this clone turned up once. The V call is TRBV7-2, the J call TRBJ2-3, with 8 bases aligning to TRBD2. The CDR3 runs 15 residues. Looked up from germline, CDR1 is SGHTA and CDR2 is FQGNSA. The V gene end was trimmed by 0 bases and the J gene end by 3 bases; junction bases not matched to a gene: 2. The CDR3 sequence: CASSLAGGRTDTQYF. For the CDR3, the DNA is TGTGCCAGCAGCTTAGCGGGCGGGAGGACAGATACGCAGTATTTT.

J is TRBJ2-5 and V is TRBV18; TRBD1 matches at 7 bases. The germline gives CDR1 KGHSH, CDR2 LQKENI. This CDR3 contains 13 residues. Trimming removed 5 bases from V and 7 bases from J; junction bases left unmatched: 7. The CDR3 DNA reads as TGTGCCAGCTCAAACAGGGGCCGTGCGACCCAGTACTTC. It yields the protein CASSNRGRATQYF.

The chain carries TRBV18 and TRBJ2-7; maybe TRBD2 (5 bases). CDR1 KGHSH and CDR2 LQKENI come from the germline V gene. V shed 0 bases and J shed 3 bases, with 12 bases lying between them. The CDR3 runs to 15 residues. The CDR3 sequence is CASSPPAAENYEQYF. The CDR3 DNA sequence: TGTGCCAGCTCACCACCGGCAGCGGAAAACTACGAGCAGTACTTC. The full variable domain, in which reference TRBV18 and TRBJ2-7 provide the parts outside the CDR3, is NAGVMQNPRHLVRRRGQEARLRCSPMKGHSHVYWYRQLPEEGLKFMVYLQKENIIDESGMPKERFSAEFPKEGPSILRIQQVVRGDSAAYFCASSPPAAENYEQYFGPGTRLTVT.

The chain couples TRBV15 to TRBJ2-1, with no clear D. The CDR3 sequence is 12 residues long. V was shortened by 1 base and J by 3 bases, with 1 base between the two germline ends. CDR1 LNHNV and CDR2 YYDKDF come from the germline V gene (reference sequence). The CDR3 loop is CATSRGYNEQFF. CDR3 coding DNA: TGTGCCACCAGCAGAGGCTACAATGAGCAGTTCTTC.

The genes are TRBV5-4 and TRBJ2-3, with D possibly being TRBD1 (5 bases). V was cut by 2 bases and J by 3 bases, with 7 bases left in between. Germline values: CDR1 SGHNT, CDR2 YYREEE (reference sequence). The CDR3 spans 13 residues. For the CDR3, the DNA is TGTGCCAGCAGCTTTCAGGGAACAGATACGCAGTATTTT. Its protein is CASSFQGTDTQYF.

The chain combines TRBV10-3 with TRBJ1-2, with D unclear. V shed 0 bases and J shed 4 bases, with 6 bases lying between them. This CDR3 contains 13 residues. Germline lookup yields CDR1 ENHRY and CDR2 SYGVKD. This chain's CDR3 is CAISESHIYGYTF. Written as DNA, the CDR3 is TGTGCCATCAGTGAGTCCCATATCTATGGCTACACCTTC.

The chain employs TRBV29-1 and TRBJ1-5, with TRBD1 as a possible D gene (6 bases). Trimming removed 4 bases at V and 7 bases at J, with 14 bases between. The CDR3 has 13 amino acids. CDR1 is SQVTM and CDR2 is ANQGSEA in the germline V gene. This chain's CDR3 is CSVGQEMGQPQHF. Written as DNA, the CDR3 is TGCAGCGTTGGACAGGAAATGGGCCAGCCCCAGCATTTT. The full variable domain, in which reference TRBV29-1 and TRBJ1-5 provide the parts outside the CDR3, is SAVISQKPSRDICQRGTSLTIQCQVDSQVTMMFWYRQQPGQSLTLIATANQGSEATYESGFVIDKFPISRPNLTFSTLTVSNMSPEDSSIYLCSVGQEMGQPQHFGDGTRLSIL.

This clone was counted only a few times. The chain recombines TRBV5-1 with TRBJ2-7, with D possibly TRBD1 on 6 matching bases. Trimming removed 4 bases at V and 7 bases at J, with 18 bases between. The CDR3 is 14 amino acids. Germline CDR1 reads SGHRS; CDR2 reads YFSETQ. This CDR3 is CASSPTTGQREQYF. The CDR3 nucleotides read TGCGCCAGCAGCCCGACCACAGGGCAGCGGGAGCAGTACTTC.

The chain has TRBV2 and TRBJ1-2; TRBD1 aligns across 7 bases. Trimming at V came to 3 bases and at J to 3 bases, leaving 4 bases not matched to a gene. The germline V gene has CDR1 SNHLY and CDR2 FYNNEI. The CDR3 spans 14 residues. The CDR3 DNA reads TGTGCCAGCAGTGATCAGGGGGAGGACTATGGCTACACCTTC. It yields the protein CASSDQGEDYGYTF. The full variable domain, with the rest looked up from reference TRBV2 and TRBJ1-2, is EPEVTQTPSHQVTQMGQEVILRCVPISNHLYFYWYRQILGQKVEFLVSFYNNEISEKSEIFDDQFSVERPDGSNFTLKIRSTKLEDSAMYFCASSDQGEDYGYTFGSGTRLTVV.

The chain combines TRBV7-6 with TRBJ2-3; 8 bases fit TRBD1. CDR3 length: 15 amino acids. The J segment lost 0 bases and the V segment lost 5 bases, leaving 4 bases of the junction unmatched. In germline, CDR1 is SGHVS, CDR2 FNYEAQ. This chain's CDR3 is CASSAQGVSTDTQYF. As DNA, the CDR3 is TGTGCCAGCAGCGCACAGGGGGTCAGCACAGATACGCAGTATTTT.

This sequence joins TRBV5-1 and TRBJ2-3; 8 bases are a match to TRBD1. V shed 4 bases, J shed 4 bases, and the junction held 11 bases outside the gene matches. The CDR3 runs to 16 residues. Germline loops: CDR1 SGHRS, CDR2 YFSETQ. This CDR3 reads CASSLRTGQRADTQYF. In DNA form, the CDR3 reads TGCGCCAGCAGCCTCCGGACAGGGCAAAGGGCAGATACGCAGTATTTT. Full variable domain (remainder filled in from reference TRBV5-1 and TRBJ2-3): KAGVTQTPRYLIKTRGQQVTLSCSPISGHRSVSWYQQTPGQGLQFLFEYFSETQRNKGNFPGRFSGRQFSNSRSEMNVSTLELGDSALYLCASSLRTGQRADTQYFGPGTRLTVL.

This chain joins TRBV4-1 and TRBJ2-3; 10 positions match TRBD2. The length of the CDR3 is 15 residues. The V gene end was trimmed by 6 bases and the J gene end by 5 bases; junction bases not matched to a gene: 8. Looked up from germline, CDR1 is MGHRA and CDR2 is YSYEKL. The CDR3 is CASSGSGGGGDTQYF. CDR3 coding DNA: TGCGCCAGCAGTGGCAGCGGGGGGGGAGGAGATACGCAGTATTTT.

This sequence joins TRBV5-1 and TRBJ1-6, with unresolved D. Germline CDR1 is SGHRS and CDR2 is YFSETQ. With 0 bases removed from V and 6 bases from J, the gap between germline ends came to 10 bases. CDR3 length: 15 amino acids. The CDR3 reads CASSLADQANSPLHF. The CDR3 region has the DNA TGCGCCAGCAGCTTGGCCGACCAGGCTAATTCACCCCTCCACTTT.

The sample holds one count of this clone. The chain recombines TRBV6-5 with TRBJ1-1, with 8 positions matching TRBD1. The germline gives CDR1 MNHEY, CDR2 SVGAGI. This CDR3 is 15 amino acids long. V lost 4 bases, J lost 0 bases, and 4 bases stayed unmatched. CDR3 nucleotide sequence: TGTGCCAGCAGTTCCCAGGGGGCCTTGAACACTGAAGCTTTCTTT. It encodes CASSSQGALNTEAFF.

This clone is a singleton in its sample. V is TRBV6-5 and J is TRBJ2-7, with a tentative D call TRBD2 (5 bases). From germline, CDR1 is MNHEY and CDR2 SVGAGI. Trimming left V 1 base short and J 1 base short, with 14 bases between. There are 16 residues in the CDR3. The CDR3 loop is CASSYFHYGGSYEQYF. The CDR3 DNA is TGTGCCAGCAGTTACTTCCATTATGGCGGGTCCTACGAGCAGTACTTC.

The chain uses TRBV5-1 and TRBJ2-3; 7 nucleotides agree with TRBD2. The germline V gene has CDR1 SGHRS and CDR2 YFSETQ. V shed 3 bases, J shed 0 bases, and the junction held 4 bases outside the gene matches. The CDR3 consists of 15 residues. The CDR3 sequence: CASSSSGASTDTQYF. The CDR3 nucleotides read TGCGCCAGCAGCTCCAGCGGGGCCAGCACAGATACGCAGTATTTT.

The chain couples TRBV11-2 to TRBJ1-1, with a tentative D call TRBD1 (6 bases). The germline CDR1 and CDR2 sequences are SGHAT and FQNNGV. V was cut by 5 bases and J by 0 bases, with 13 bases left in between. This CDR3 comprises 15 residues. This CDR3 reads CASSPRQELNTEAFF. The CDR3 DNA follows: TGTGCCAGCAGCCCCCGACAGGAATTGAACACTGAAGCTTTCTTT.

The chain links TRBV28 to TRBJ1-5, with D hard to call. With 7 bases removed from V and 6 bases from J, the gap between germline ends came to 13 bases. CDR1 and CDR2 (germline): MDHEN, SYDVKM. The CDR3 length is 13 residues. The CDR3 region has the DNA TGTGCCAGCAAGGGAAGAGGAGGTCAGCCCCAGCATTTT. Translation: CASKGRGGQPQHF. Full variable domain (rest looked up from reference TRBV28 and TRBJ1-5): DVKVTQSSRYLVKRTGEKVFLECVQDMDHENMFWYRQDPGLGLRLIYFSYDVKMKEKGDIPEGYSVSREKKERFSLILESASTNQTSMYLCASKGRGGQPQHFGDGTRLSIL.

The chain carries TRBV15 and TRBJ1-2, with D possibly TRBD1 on 6 matching bases. Between the trimmed V and J ends, which lost 1 base and 3 bases, there was a span of 9 bases. This CDR3 is built from 14 residues. Germline CDR1 and CDR2: LNHNV and YYDKDF (reference sequence). This CDR3 reads CATSRAGADYGYTF. CDR3 coding DNA: TGTGCCACCAGCAGAGCAGGGGCTGACTATGGCTACACCTTC.

This sequence joins TRBV5-1 and TRBJ1-2; unclear D gene. This CDR3 region has 13 residues. The ends were cut back, 1 base at V and 7 bases at J, with 11 bases in the middle. CDR1 and CDR2 from the germline V gene are SGHRS and YFSETQ. CDR3 region: CASSLSGEGGYTF. The CDR3 nucleotides read TGCGCCAGCAGCTTGTCGGGTGAGGGTGGCTACACCTTC.